The 9 T cell receptor beta chains given below trace back to one sample, sequenced in a study of beta chain features in type 1 diabetes. Expressed TCRB transcripts were sequenced because the entire RNA isolate underwent reverse transcription. The protocol was immunoSEQ multiplex PCR, while the TCRdb copy is restricted to in-frame clones and leaves out a portion. The profile shows some 500,000 clones, 11% of them singletons. Specimen: naive CD4+ T cells from blood. The receptors here all came from a woman in her late teens or twenties in good health.

This clone has a handful of counts. Other DNA sequences within the sample encode an identical CDR3. This sequence joins TRBV14 and TRBJ1-2; 9 nucleotides align to TRBD1. Germline V CDR1 and CDR2: SGHDN, FVKESK. CDR3 size: 13 residues. V was clipped by 6 bases and J by 4 bases; unmatched bases: 3. This chain's CDR3 is CASSPGQGYGYTF. Here the CDR3 DNA reads TGTGCCAGCAGTCCGGGACAGGGCTATGGCTACACCTTC.

This clone has just a few counts. The J gene is TRBJ2-6, the V gene TRBV9; D remains unclear. The V gene lost 1 base and the J gene lost 0 bases, with 5 bases spanning the gap. Germline V gene lookup returns CDR1 SGDLS and CDR2 YYNGEE. The CDR3 is made up of 15 amino acids. CDR3 sequence: CASSVRSSGANVLTF. CDR3 sequence (DNA): TGTGCCAGCAGCGTAAGGAGCTCTGGGGCCAACGTCCTGACTTTC. The full variable domain, in which reference TRBV9 and TRBJ2-6 provide the parts outside the CDR3, is DSGVTQTPKHLITATGQRVTLRCSPRSGDLSVYWYQQSLDQGLQFLIQYYNGEERAKGNILERFSAQQFPDLHSELNLSSLELGDSALYFCASSVRSSGANVLTFGAGSRLTVL.

The gene calls are TRBV11-3 and TRBJ2-5; possible D gene TRBD2, 6 bases. Germline CDR1 SGHNT, CDR2 YENEEA. Deletions cut 5 bases from V and 2 bases from J, with 12 bases between. The CDR3 has 14 amino acids. The CDR3 bases are TGTGCCAGCAGCCCCGACAGCGGGCAAGAGACCCAGTACTTC. Translating it yields CASSPDSGQETQYF.

The V gene is TRBV29-1, the J gene TRBJ2-1; 11 bases map to TRBD2. Per the germline V gene, CDR1 is SQVTM and CDR2 is ANQGSEA. Trimming at V came to 4 bases and at J to 4 bases, leaving 3 bases not matched to a gene. This CDR3 is built from 14 residues. CDR3: CSVGASGRYNEQFF. The CDR3 DNA follows: TGCAGCGTTGGGGCTAGCGGGAGGTACAATGAGCAGTTCTTC.

This clone was picked up a small number of times. The V and J genes are TRBV7-9 and TRBJ2-1, with unresolved D. Germline V lookup: CDR1 SEHNR, CDR2 FQNEAQ (reference sequence). The V gene lost 6 bases and the J gene lost 7 bases, with 19 bases spanning the gap. The CDR3 runs 15 residues. CDR3 loop: CASSLKIPSGNEQFF. CDR3 sequence (DNA): TGTGCCAGCAGTTTAAAAATCCCCTCCGGGAATGAGCAGTTCTTC.

This sequence joins TRBV7-2 and TRBJ2-5, with 8 positions matching TRBD1. Germline V gene sequence: CDR1 SGHTA, CDR2 FQGNSA. Trimming removed 3 bases from V and 5 bases from J; junction bases left unmatched: 8. The CDR3 is 15 residues long. The CDR3 nucleotides are TGTGCCAGCAGCTTCAGGGGGCCCCAGGTGGAGACCCAGTACTTC. Encoded protein: CASSFRGPQVETQYF.

The table lists this clone with a few counts. The chain couples TRBV6-5 to TRBJ1-4; no reliable D call. Germline assignment: CDR1 MNHEY and CDR2 SVGAGI. This CDR3 is built from 12 residues. V shed 6 bases and J shed 0 bases, with 2 bases lying between them. The CDR3 DNA sequence: TGTGCCAGCAGAACAACTAATGAAAAACTGTTTTTT. Protein sequence: CASRTTNEKLFF.

In this sample, this clone turned up a few times. The junction differs from germline at one of its ends, possibly a read error. V usage is TRBV7-7 and J usage is TRBJ2-5; D may be TRBD1 (6 bases). Looked up from germline, CDR1 is SSHAT and CDR2 is FNYEAQ (reference sequence). The CDR3 is 14 amino acids. The CDR3 spells CASSVAGVVETQYF. Written as DNA, the CDR3 is TGTGCTAGCAGCGTGGCAGGGGTTGTTGAGACCCAGTACTTC.

A word on this clone: The sample has other DNA sequences that encode this CDR3 too. The chain combines TRBV9 with TRBJ2-1, with TRBD2 matching over 7 bases. The CDR3 extends over 15 amino acids. Looked up from germline, CDR1 is SGDLS and CDR2 is YYNGEE. Trimming cost V 3 bases and J 0 bases; bases outside gene matches: 3. This CDR3 is CASSGSGNSYNEQFF. CDR3 sequence (DNA): TGTGCCAGCAGCGGAAGCGGGAACTCCTACAATGAGCAGTTCTTC. Looking up the rest from reference TRBV9 and TRBJ2-1 gives the full variable domain: DSGVTQTPKHLITATGQRVTLRCSPRSGDLSVYWYQQSLDQGLQFLIQYYNGEERAKGNILERFSAQQFPDLHSELNLSSLELGDSALYFCASSGSGNSYNEQFFGPGTRLTVL.